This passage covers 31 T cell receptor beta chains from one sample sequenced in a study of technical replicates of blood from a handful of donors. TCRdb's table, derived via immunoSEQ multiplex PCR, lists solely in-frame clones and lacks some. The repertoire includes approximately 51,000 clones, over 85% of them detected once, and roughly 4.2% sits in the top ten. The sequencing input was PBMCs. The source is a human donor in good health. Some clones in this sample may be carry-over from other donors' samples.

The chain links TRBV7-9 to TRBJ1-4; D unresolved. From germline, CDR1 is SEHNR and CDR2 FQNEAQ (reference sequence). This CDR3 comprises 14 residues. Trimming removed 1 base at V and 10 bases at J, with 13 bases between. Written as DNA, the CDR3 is TGTGCCAGCAGCTTAGAATTTCGGTCGGGAAAACTGTTTTTT. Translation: CASSLEFRSGKLFF. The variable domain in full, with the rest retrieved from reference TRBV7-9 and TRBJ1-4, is DTGVSQNPRHKITKRGQNVTFRCDPISEHNRLYWYRQTLGQGPEFLTYFQNEAQLEKSRLLSDRFSAERPKGSFSTLEIQRTEQGDSAMYLCASSLEFRSGKLFFGSGTQLSVL.

The CDR3 nucleotides read TGTGCCATCAGTGATGGTTTTGGGGCAGGGCCCTACGAGCAGTACTTC. This encodes CAISDGFGAGPYEQYF. The chain uses TRBV10-3 and TRBJ2-7, with D possibly matching TRBD1 (5 bases). CDR1 and CDR2 (germline): ENHRY, SYGVKD. The length of the CDR3 is 16 residues. With 3 bases removed from V and 2 bases from J, the gap between germline ends came to 17 bases.

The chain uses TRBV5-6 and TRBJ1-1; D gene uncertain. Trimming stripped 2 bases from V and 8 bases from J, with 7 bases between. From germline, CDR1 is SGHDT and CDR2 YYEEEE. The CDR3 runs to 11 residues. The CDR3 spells CASSFNREAFF. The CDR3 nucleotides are TGTGCCAGCAGCTTTAACCGGGAAGCTTTCTTT.

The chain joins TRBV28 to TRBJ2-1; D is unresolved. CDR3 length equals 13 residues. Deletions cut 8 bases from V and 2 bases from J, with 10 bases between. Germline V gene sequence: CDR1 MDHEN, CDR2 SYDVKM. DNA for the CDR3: TGTGCCAGCGGTGCGGCCACCTACAATGAGCAGTTCTTC. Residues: CASGAATYNEQFF.

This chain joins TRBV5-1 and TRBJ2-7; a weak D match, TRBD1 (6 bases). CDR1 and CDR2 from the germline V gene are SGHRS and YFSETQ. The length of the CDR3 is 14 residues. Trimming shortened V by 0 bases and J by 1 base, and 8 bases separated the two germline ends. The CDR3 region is CASSLGTESYEQYF. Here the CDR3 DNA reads TGCGCCAGCAGCTTGGGGACAGAGTCCTACGAGCAGTACTTC.

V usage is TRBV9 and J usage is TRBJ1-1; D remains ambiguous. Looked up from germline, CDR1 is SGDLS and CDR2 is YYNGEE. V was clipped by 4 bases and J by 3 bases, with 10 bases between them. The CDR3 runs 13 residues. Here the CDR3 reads CASSSLPHTEAFF. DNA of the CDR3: TGTGCCAGCAGCTCCCTCCCTCACACTGAAGCTTTCTTT.

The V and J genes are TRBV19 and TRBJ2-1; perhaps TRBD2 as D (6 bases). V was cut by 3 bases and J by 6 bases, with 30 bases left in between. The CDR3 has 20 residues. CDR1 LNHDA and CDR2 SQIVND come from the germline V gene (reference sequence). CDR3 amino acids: CASSMSGGRIGGYRGNEQFF. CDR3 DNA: TGTGCCAGTAGTATGAGTGGGGGACGCATCGGGGGATATAGAGGCAATGAGCAGTTCTTC.

The CDR3 DNA sequence: TGCGCCAGCAGCTACGAGGGTTTTTCCGGGGAGCTGTTTTTT. Its translation is CASSYEGFSGELFF. The chain employs TRBV5-1 and TRBJ2-2; D is possibly TRBD2 (5 bases). Germline V CDR1 and CDR2: SGHRS, YFSETQ. V lost 3 bases to trimming and J lost 6 bases, with 12 bases between them. The CDR3 runs 14 residues.

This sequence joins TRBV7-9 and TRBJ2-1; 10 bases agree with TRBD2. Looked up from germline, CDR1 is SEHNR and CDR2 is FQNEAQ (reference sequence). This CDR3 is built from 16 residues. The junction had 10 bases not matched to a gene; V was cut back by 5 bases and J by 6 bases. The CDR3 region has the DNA TGTGCCAGCAGCCCGATGACGGGACTAGCGATCAATGAGCAGTTCTTC. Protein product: CASSPMTGLAINEQFF.

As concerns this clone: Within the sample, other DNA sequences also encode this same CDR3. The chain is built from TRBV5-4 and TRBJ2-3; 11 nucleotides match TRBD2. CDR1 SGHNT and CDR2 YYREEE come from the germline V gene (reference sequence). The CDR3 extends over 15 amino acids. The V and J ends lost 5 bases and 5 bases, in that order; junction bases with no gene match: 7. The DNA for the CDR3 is TGTGCCAGCAGTCTAGCGGGAGGCCCGGGAGATACGCAGTATTTT. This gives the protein CASSLAGGPGDTQYF.

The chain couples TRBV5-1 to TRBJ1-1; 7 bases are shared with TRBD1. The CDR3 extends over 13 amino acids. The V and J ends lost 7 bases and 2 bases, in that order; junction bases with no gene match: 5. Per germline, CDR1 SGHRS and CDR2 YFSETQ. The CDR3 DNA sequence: TGCGCCAGCGGGGACAGTATTAACACTGAAGCTTTCTTT. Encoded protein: CASGDSINTEAFF. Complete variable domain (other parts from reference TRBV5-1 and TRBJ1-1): KAGVTQTPRYLIKTRGQQVTLSCSPISGHRSVSWYQQTPGQGLQFLFEYFSETQRNKGNFPGRFSGRQFSNSRSEMNVSTLELGDSALYLCASGDSINTEAFFGQGTRLTVV.

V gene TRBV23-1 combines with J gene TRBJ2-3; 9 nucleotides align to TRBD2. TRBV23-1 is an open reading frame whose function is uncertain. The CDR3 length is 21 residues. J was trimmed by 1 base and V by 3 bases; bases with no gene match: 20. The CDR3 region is CASSQVSSSREGWEGTDTQYF. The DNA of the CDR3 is TGCGCCAGCAGTCAGGTTAGTTCATCGCGGGAGGGTTGGGAGGGCACAGATACGCAGTATTTT.

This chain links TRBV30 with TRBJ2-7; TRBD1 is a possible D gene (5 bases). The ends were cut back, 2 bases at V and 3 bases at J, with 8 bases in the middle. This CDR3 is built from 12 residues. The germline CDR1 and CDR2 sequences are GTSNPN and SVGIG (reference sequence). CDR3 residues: CAWSKGRYEQYF. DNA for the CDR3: TGTGCCTGGAGTAAGGGGCGCTACGAGCAGTACTTC.

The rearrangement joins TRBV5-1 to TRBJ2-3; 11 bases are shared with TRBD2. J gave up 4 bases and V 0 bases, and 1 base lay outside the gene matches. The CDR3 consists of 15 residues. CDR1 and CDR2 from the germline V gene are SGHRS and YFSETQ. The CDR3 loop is CASSLELAGADTQYF. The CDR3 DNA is TGCGCCAGCAGCTTGGAACTAGCGGGGGCAGATACGCAGTATTTT.

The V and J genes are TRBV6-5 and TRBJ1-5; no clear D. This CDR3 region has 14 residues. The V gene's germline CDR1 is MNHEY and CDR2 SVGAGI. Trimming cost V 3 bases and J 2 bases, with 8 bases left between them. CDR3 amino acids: CASSYSQGNQPQHF. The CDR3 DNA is TGTGCCAGCAGTTATAGTCAGGGCAATCAGCCCCAGCATTTT.

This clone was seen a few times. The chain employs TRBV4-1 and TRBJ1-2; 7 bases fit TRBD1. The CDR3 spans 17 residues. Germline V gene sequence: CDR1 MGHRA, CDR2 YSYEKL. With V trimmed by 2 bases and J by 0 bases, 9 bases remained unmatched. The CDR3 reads CASSQTEAGGANYGYTF. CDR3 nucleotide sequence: TGCGCCAGCAGCCAAACCGAGGCAGGGGGAGCTAACTATGGCTACACCTTC.

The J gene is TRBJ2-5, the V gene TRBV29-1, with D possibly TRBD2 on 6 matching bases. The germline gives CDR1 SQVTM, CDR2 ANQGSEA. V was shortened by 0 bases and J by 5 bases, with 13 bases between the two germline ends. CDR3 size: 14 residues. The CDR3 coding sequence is TGCAGCGTTGAAGACCCGGGGGTAAGGGAGACCCAGTACTTC. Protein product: CSVEDPGVRETQYF.

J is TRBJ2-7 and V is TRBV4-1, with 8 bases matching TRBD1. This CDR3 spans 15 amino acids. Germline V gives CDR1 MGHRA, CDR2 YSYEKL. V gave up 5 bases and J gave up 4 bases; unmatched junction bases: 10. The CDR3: CASSSSPGTGYEQYF. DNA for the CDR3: TGCGCCAGCAGCTCTTCCCCCGGGACAGGATACGAGCAGTACTTC.

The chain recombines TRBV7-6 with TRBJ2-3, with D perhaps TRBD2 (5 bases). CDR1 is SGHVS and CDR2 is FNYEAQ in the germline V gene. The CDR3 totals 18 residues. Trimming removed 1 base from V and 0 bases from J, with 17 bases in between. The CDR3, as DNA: TGTGCCAGCAGCTTAGACCGGTTTCAAACGGGGAGCACAGATACGCAGTATTTT. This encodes CASSLDRFQTGSTDTQYF.

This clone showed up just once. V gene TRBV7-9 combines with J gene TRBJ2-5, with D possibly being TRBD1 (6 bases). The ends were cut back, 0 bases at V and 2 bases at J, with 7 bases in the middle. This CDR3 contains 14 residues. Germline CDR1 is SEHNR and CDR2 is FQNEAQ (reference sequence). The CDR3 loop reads CASSLAGTQETQYF. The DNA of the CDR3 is TGTGCCAGCAGCTTAGCGGGGACACAAGAGACCCAGTACTTC.

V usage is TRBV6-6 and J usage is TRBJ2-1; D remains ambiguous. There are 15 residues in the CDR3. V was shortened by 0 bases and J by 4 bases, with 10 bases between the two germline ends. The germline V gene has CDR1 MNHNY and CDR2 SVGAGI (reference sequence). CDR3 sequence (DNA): TGTGCCAGCAGTTACTCAGCGCTTACTTACAATGAGCAGTTCTTC. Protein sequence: CASSYSALTYNEQFF.

Written as DNA, the CDR3 is TGTGCCACCAGCAGAGATGTGGACAGCTATGGCTACACCTTC. Its protein is CATSRDVDSYGYTF. J is TRBJ1-2 and V is TRBV15, with a weak D call TRBD1 (6 bases). CDR1 LNHNV and CDR2 YYDKDF come from the germline V gene (reference sequence). Trimming took 0 bases from V and 4 from J, leaving 9 bases between them. CDR3 size: 14 residues.

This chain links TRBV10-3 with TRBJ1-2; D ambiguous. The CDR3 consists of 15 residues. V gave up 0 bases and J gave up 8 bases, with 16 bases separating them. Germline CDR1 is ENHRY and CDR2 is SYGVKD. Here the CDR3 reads CAISESRETGIGYTF. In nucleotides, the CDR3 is TGTGCCATCAGTGAGTCGAGGGAGACTGGTATCGGCTACACCTTC.

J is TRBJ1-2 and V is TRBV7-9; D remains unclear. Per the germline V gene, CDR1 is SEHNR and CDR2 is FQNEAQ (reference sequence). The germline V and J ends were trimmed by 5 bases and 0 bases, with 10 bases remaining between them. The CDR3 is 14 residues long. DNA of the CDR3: TGTGCCAGCAGCGAAGCGACGGCTAACTATGGCTACACCTTC. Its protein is CASSEATANYGYTF. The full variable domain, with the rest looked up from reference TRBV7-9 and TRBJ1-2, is DTGVSQNPRHKITKRGQNVTFRCDPISEHNRLYWYRQTLGQGPEFLTYFQNEAQLEKSRLLSDRFSAERPKGSFSTLEIQRTEQGDSAMYLCASSEATANYGYTFGSGTRLTVV.

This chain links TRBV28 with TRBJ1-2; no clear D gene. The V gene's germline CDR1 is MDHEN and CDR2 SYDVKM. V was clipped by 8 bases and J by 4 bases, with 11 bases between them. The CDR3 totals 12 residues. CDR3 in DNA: TGTGCCAGCTCCCCCCGGAGCTATGGCTACACCTTC. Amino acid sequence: CASSPRSYGYTF.

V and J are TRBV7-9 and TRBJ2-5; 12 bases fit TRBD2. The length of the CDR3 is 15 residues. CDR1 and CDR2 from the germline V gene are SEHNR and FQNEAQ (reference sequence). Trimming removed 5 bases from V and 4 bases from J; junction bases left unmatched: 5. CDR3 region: CASSPLAGGLETQYF. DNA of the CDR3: TGTGCCAGCAGCCCCCTAGCGGGGGGGCTAGAGACCCAGTACTTC.

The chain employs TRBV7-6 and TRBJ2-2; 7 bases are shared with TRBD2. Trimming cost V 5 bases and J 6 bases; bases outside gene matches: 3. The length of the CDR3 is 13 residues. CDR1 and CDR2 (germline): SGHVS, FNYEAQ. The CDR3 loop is CASSHAGAGELFF. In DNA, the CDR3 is TGTGCCAGCAGCCACGCGGGGGCCGGGGAGCTGTTTTTT.

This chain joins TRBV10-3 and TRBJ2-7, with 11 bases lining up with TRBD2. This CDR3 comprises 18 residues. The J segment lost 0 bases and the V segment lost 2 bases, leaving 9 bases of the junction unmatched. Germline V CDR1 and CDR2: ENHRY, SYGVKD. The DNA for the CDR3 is TGTGCCATCAGTGAGGGGAGGTCTGGACTAGCGGGCTCCTACGAGCAGTACTTC. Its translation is CAISEGRSGLAGSYEQYF.

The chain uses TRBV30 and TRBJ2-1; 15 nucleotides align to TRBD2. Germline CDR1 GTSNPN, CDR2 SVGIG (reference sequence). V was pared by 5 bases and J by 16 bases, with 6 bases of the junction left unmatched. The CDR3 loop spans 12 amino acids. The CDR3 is CAWRGLAGGIFF. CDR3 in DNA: TGTGCCTGGCGCGGACTAGCGGGAGGGATATTCTTC.

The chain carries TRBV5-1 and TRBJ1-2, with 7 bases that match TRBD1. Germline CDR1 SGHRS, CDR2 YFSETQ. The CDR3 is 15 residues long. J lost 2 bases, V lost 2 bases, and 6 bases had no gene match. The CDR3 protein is CASSLTGVANYGYTF. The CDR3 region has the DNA TGCGCCAGCAGCTTAACAGGGGTAGCCAACTATGGCTACACCTTC.

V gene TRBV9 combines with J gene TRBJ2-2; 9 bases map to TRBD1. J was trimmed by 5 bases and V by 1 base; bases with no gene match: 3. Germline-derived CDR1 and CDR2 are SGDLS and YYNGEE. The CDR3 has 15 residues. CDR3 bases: TGTGCCAGCAGCGTAACGGGACAGGGAACCGGGGAGCTGTTTTTT. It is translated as CASSVTGQGTGELFF.